This T cell receptor beta chain was observed in a study of T cell repertoires in cytomegalovirus infection. One entry per CDR3 protein results from TCRdb running MiXCR on the reads. The sample lists about 490,000 distinct CDR3 sequences; around 27% were seen once. The CDR3 has 17 residues. Trimming pared 4 bases from V and 8 bases from J, leaving 21 bases between. Germline CDR1 and CDR2: MGHRA and YSYEKL. The chain links TRBV4-1 to TRBJ1-6; TRBD1 is a possible D gene (5 bases). This sequence was found in a human donor in good health (CMV status not recorded). Some clones in this sample may be carry-over from other donors' samples. Material: PBMCs. The CDR3 protein is CASSRMSGGGIHSPLHF. The CDR3 nucleotides are TGCGCCAGCAGCCGGATGTCCGGTGGGGGGATTCATTCACCCCTCCACTTT.